Detailed here is one T cell receptor beta chain. The CDR3 runs to 13 residues. Trimming removed 4 bases at V and 4 bases at J, with 7 bases between. From germline, CDR1 is MNHNY and CDR2 SVGAGI (reference sequence). Per the authors' pipeline: Nucleated cell number was recorded as an estimate derived from reference gene primer amplification. Sequencing used immunoSEQ multiplex PCR; TCRdb keeps in-frame clones, though not all of them. V and J calls and clone size are those listed in that table; D and trimming were worked out from the DNA. The sample lists 200,000 to 250,000 clones; 70% to 90% were seen once. The data derive from a study of blood T cell repertoires in COVID-19. Study-level information: PBMCs, B-cell-depleted T cells, or T cells provided the cDNA or gDNA that made up the material.

The genes are TRBV6-6 and TRBJ1-4, with a possible D match to TRBD1 (5 bases). The specimen was peripheral blood. This clonotype was obtained from a man aged 40-49 years with acute or convalescent COVID-19. The chain's CDR3 is CASSSRVNEKLFF. The CDR3 nucleotides read TGTGCCAGCAGTTCCAGGGTTAATGAAAAACTGTTTTTT.